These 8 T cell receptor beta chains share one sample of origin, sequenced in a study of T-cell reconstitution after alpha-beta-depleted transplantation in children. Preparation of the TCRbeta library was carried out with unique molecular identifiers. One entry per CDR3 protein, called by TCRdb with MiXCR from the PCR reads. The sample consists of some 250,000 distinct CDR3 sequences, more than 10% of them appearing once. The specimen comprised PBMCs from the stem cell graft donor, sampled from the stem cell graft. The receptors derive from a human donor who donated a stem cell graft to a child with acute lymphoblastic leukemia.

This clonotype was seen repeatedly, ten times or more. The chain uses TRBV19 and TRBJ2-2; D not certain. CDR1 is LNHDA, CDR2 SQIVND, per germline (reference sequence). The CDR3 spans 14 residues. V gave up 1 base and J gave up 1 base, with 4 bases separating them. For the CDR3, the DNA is TGTGCCAGTAGTATAGGGCAGAACACCGGGGAGCTGTTTTTT. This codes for CASSIGQNTGELFF.

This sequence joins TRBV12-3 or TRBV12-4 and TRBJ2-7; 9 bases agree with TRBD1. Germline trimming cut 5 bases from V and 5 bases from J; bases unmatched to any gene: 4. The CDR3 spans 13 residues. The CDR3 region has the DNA TGTGCCAGCAGTGACAGGGGGATCCACGAGCAGTACTTC. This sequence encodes CASSDRGIHEQYF.

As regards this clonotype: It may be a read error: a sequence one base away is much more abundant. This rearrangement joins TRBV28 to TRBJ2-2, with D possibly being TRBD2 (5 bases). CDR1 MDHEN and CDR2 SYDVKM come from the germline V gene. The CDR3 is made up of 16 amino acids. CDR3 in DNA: TGTGCCAGCAGTTTATTACCTAGCTTGGGCACCGGGAAGCTGTTTTTT. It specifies CASSLLPSLGTGKLFF.

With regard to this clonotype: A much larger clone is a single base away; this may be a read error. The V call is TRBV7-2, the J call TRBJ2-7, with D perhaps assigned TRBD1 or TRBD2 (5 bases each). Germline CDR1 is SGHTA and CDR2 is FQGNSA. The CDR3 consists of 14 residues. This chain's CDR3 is CASSLAGADYGQYF. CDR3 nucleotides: TGTGCCAGCAGCTTAGCAGGGGCAGACTACGGGCAGTACTTC.

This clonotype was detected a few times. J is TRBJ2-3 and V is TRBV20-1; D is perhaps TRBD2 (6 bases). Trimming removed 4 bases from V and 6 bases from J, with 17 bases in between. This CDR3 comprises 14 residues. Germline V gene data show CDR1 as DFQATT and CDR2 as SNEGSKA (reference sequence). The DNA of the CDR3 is TGCAGTGCTAAGACAGTACTAGCAGGGGATACGCAGTATTTT. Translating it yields CSAKTVLAGDTQYF.

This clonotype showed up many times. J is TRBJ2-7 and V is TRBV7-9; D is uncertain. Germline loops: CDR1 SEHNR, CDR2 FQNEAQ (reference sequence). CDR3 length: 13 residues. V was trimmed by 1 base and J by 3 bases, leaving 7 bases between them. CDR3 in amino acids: CASSLVNDYEQYF. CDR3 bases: TGTGCCAGCAGCTTAGTAAATGACTACGAGCAGTACTTC.

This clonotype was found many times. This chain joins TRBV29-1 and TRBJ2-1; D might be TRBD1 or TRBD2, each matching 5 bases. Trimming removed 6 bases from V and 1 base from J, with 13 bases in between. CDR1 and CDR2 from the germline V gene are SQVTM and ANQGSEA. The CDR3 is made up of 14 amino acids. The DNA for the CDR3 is TGCAGCGTGGACGACAGCGGATCCTACAATGAGCAGTTCTTC. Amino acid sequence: CSVDDSGSYNEQFF.

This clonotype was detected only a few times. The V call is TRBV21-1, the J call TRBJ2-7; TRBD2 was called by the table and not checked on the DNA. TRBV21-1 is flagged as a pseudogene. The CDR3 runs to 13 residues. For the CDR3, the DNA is TGTGCCAGCAGCAAACCCCCCGCTCACGAGCAGTACTTC. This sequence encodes CASSKPPAHEQYF.